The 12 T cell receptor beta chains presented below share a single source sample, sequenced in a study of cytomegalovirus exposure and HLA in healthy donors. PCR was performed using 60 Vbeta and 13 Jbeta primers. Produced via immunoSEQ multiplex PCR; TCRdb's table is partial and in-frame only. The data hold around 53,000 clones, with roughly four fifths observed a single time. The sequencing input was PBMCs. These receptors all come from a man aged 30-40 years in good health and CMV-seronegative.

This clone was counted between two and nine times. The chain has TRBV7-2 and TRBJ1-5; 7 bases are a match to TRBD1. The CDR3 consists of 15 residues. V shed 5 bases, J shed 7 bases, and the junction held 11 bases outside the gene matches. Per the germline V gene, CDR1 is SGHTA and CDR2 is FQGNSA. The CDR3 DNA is TGTGCCAGCAGCAAGAGACAGGGAGAAGGACAGCCCCAGCATTTT. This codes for CASSKRQGEGQPQHF.

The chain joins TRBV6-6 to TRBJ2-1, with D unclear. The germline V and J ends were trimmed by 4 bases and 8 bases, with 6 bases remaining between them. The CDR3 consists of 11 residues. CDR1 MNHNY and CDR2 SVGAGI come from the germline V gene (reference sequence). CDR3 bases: TGTGCCAGCAGTTCTAGTTATGAGCAGTTCTTC. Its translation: CASSSSYEQFF.

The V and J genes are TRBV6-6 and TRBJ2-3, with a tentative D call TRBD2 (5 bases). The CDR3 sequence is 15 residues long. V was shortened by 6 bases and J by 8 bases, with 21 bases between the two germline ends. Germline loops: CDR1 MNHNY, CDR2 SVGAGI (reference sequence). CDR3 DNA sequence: TGTGCCAGCAGACTTCGAGCGGACTCGGCAGGTACGCAGTATTTT. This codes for CASRLRADSAGTQYF.

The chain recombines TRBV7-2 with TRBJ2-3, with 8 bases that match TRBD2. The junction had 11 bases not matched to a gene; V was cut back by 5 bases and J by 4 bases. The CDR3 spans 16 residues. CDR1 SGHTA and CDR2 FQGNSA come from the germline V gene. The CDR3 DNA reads TGTGCCAGCAGCCAAAGCGGGGGTAGCGGGGCAGATACGCAGTATTTT. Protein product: CASSQSGGSGADTQYF.

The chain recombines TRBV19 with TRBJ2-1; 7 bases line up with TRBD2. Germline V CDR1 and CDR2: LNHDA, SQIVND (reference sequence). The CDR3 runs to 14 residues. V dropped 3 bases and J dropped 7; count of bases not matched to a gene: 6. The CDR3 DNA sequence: TGTGCCAGTAGTATCGCGGGAGAGTATAATGAGCAGTTCTTC. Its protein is CASSIAGEYNEQFF.

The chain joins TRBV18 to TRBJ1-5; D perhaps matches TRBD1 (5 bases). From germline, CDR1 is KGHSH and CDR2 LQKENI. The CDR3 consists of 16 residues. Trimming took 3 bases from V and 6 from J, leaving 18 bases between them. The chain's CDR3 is CASSPPGLRPGQPQHF. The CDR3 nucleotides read TGTGCCAGCTCACCGCCAGGGTTGCGGCCTGGTCAGCCCCAGCATTTT. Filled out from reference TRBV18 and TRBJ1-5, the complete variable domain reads NAGVMQNPRHLVRRRGQEARLRCSPMKGHSHVYWYRQLPEEGLKFMVYLQKENIIDESGMPKERFSAEFPKEGPSILRIQQVVRGDSAAYFCASSPPGLRPGQPQHFGDGTRLSIL.

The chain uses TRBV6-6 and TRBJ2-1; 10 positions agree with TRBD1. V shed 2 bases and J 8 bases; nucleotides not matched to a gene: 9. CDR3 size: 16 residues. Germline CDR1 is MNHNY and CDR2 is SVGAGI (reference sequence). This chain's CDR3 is CASSYRRQGAFDEQFF. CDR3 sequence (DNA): TGTGCCAGCAGTTACCGAAGACAGGGGGCATTCGATGAGCAGTTCTTC.

CDR3 nucleotide sequence: TGTGCCTGGAGTGTAAAAGTGGGACTAGCGGGAGTAGATAATGAGCAGTTCTTC. This translates into CAWSVKVGLAGVDNEQFF. This chain connects TRBV30 to TRBJ2-1, with 14 bases aligning to TRBD2. J gave up 7 bases and V 0 bases, and 11 bases lay outside the gene matches. Germline V gene lookup returns CDR1 GTSNPN and CDR2 SVGIG (reference sequence). This CDR3 is built from 18 residues.

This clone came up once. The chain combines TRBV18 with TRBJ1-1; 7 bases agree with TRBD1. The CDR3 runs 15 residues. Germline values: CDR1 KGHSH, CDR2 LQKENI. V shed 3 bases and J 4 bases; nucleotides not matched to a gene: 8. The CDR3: CASSPGQAGGTEAFF. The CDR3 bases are TGTGCCAGCTCACCTGGACAGGCTGGGGGCACTGAAGCTTTCTTT.

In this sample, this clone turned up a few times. The CDR3 spells CASSYSSARTNTEAFF. Here the CDR3 DNA reads TGTGCCAGCAGTTACTCATCCGCGAGAACGAACACTGAAGCTTTCTTT. The V and J genes are TRBV6-5 and TRBJ1-1; D is uncertain. V lost 0 bases and J 1 base, leaving 12 bases between the germline ends. The CDR3 loop spans 16 amino acids. CDR1 MNHEY and CDR2 SVGAGI come from the germline V gene.

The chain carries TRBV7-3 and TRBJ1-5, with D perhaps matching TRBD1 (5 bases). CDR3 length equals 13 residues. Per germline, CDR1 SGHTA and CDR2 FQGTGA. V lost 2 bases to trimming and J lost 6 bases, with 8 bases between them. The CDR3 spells CASSLQGGQPQHF. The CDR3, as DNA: TGTGCCAGCAGCTTACAGGGAGGTCAGCCCCAGCATTTT.

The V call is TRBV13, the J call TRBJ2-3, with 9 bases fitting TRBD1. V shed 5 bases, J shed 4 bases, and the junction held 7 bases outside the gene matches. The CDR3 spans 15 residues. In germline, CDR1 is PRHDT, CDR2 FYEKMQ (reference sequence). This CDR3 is CASSPNRGLSDTQYF. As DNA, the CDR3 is TGTGCCAGCAGCCCGAACAGGGGGCTCTCAGATACGCAGTATTTT.